This T cell receptor beta chain was retrieved from a study of blood T cell repertoires in COVID-19. Overall study: Nucleic acid was either cDNA or gDNA, and it came from T cells, B-cell-depleted T cells, or PBMCs.

This table comes from immunoSEQ multiplex PCR, and its TCRdb copy is limited to in-frame clones, with some not included. This table holds some 80,000 clones, roughly 86% found once. Germline-derived CDR1 and CDR2 are LGHDT and YNNKEL (reference sequence). CDR3 length: 17 residues. The V and J ends lost 0 bases and 4 bases respectively, with 16 bases between them. The V call is TRBV3-1 (or the pseudogene TRBV3-2), the J call TRBJ1-3, with D uncertain. Sequenced: peripheral blood. The TCR was taken from a human donor in a cohort sampled during active COVID-19. Here the CDR3 reads CASSQDTVLGLGNTIYF. CDR3 sequence (DNA): TGTGCCAGCAGCCAAGACACAGTCCTAGGACTCGGAAACACCATATATTTT.